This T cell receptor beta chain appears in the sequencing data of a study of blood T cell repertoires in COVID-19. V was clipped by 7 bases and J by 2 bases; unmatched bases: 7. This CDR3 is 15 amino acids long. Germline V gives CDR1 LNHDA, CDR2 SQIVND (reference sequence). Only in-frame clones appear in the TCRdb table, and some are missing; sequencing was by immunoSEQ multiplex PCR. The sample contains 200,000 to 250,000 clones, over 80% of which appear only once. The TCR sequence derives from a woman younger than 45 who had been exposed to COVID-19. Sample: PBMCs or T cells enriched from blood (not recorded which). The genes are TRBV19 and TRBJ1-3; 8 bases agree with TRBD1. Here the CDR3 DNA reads TGTGCCAGTAAGAGGACAGGGAGCGCTGGAAACACCATATATTTT. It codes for CASKRTGSAGNTIYF.